These T cell receptor beta chains were read from a single sample in a study of regulatory and conventional T cells in RAG deficiency. Assay: immunoSEQ multiplex PCR; the TCRdb copy retains only in-frame clones and omits some. This table has 7,000 to 10,000 clones, 93% appearing once. In addition, the sample was reused for a study of regulatory T cells.

Sequencing input: CD127- CD25+ CD4+ Tregs sorted from blood. These receptor sequences come from a human donor in good health. Both conserved end residues are part of each CDR3.

v_gene	CDR3aa
TRBV6-1	CASSDRTGHEQFF
TRBV2	CASSERLINQPQHF
TRBV4-3	CASSQDTRTSGRRNTQYF
TRBV10-1	CASTLDGGDFYIQYF
TRBV30	CAWSVRNEQFF
TRBV6-4	CASSAGLAGDNEQFF
TRBV6-1	CASGRQGFTEAFF
TRBV6-1	CASTSDRGRREQYF
TRBV11-2	CASSLDGFNTEAFF
TRBV5-1	CASSGAGKSSYNEQFF
TRBV4-2	CASSSRGTDTQYF
TRBV28	CASSSNSLNEKLFF
TRBV7-9	CASSPPGTGWTGELFF
TRBV6-1	CASRRQGTGYEQYF
TRBV5-4	CASSSYRGGSLTDTQYF
TRBV6-5	CASSSLTGNNEQFF
TRBV19	CASSIGGRGLNQPQHF
TRBV5-1	CASSRLTASYEQYF
TRBV5-1	CASSQGAGANVLTF
TRBV7-6	CASSLGSRGARDTQYF
TRBV18	CASSPPFPEENIQYF
TRBV6-5	CASSYSRASQETQYF
TRBV11-2	CASTPNREADTQYF
TRBV2	CASSGTGALGGYTF
TRBV7-3	CASSKGERTSGLPAGELFF
TRBV19	CASSGRLVPRGELFF
TRBV6-6	CASSYPTAGDVDEQFF
TRBV5-1	CASSLAGSAGELFF
TRBV4-2	CASSQEGGREASYNEQFF
TRBV18	CASSPYGQVKYGYTF
TRBV4-1	CASSQAPGTGSNSGYTF
TRBV5-1	CASSPTSGKMVKTQYF
TRBV19	CASSTRASSEQYF
TRBV5-1	CASSLGQVGEKLFF
TRBV5-4	CASSPGQALEQYF
TRBV25-1	CASSANRGNTEAFF
TRBV15	CATSRARTVTDTQYF
TRBV23-1	CANLRGAFYEQYF
TRBV10-3	CAISEALSGGARTSTDTQYF
TRBV18	CASQDSRGEQYF
TRBV9	CASRRGGEQFF
TRBV5-1	CASSLELAGPNTQYF
TRBV5-5	CASSGQPRTGNTIYF
TRBV6-5	CASSYAGTTRGHIQYF
TRBV9	CASSSESGVITDTQYF